The clone carrying this TCR beta chain was seen a handful of times. With V trimmed by 2 bases and J by 5 bases, 4 bases remained unmatched. Germline CDR1 and CDR2: SGHTA and FQGTGA. The CDR3 runs to 16 residues. The sample comes from a study of blood T cells in healthy people across ages. Then a second PCR, running roughly 6 to 11 cycles, was carried out with a sample-barcoded 5' primer and a J-beta primer mix. A single record per CDR3 protein comes from TCRdb applying MiXCR to the 5' RACE reads. The data contain fewer than 800,000 distinct CDR3 sequences, around 25% of them singletons. The sample was also linked to a second study, of T cells of mothers and their children.

The chain recombines TRBV7-3 with TRBJ2-2; 11 positions agree with TRBD1. The sequence was collected from a boy younger than 18 in good health. Sequencing used blood. Written as DNA, the CDR3 is TGTGCCAGCAGCTTAGACGGACAGGGGGCTACCGGGGAGCTGTTTTTT. Amino acids: CASSLDGQGATGELFF.